This TCR beta chain is drawn from a study of T-cell memory formation after mild COVID-19. As for the study in general: Largely, TCR clusters stayed within a single donor. Broader study findings: Confirmation was lacking for SARS-CoV-2 specificity of second-wave clones that peaked on day 37. A balance of CD4 and CD8 characterized clones contracting day 15 to 85, whereas later expanders leaned CD4+. CD4+ contracting clones lay mainly in CM and EM, CD8+ ones in EMRA.

Each CDR3 protein gets one entry after TCRdb re-called the 5' RACE reads with MiXCR. This table holds 470,000 or so distinct CDR3 sequences, 15% to 20% found once. Losses at the gene ends were 8 bases for V and 4 bases for J; bases not matched to a gene: 4. This CDR3 is 13 amino acids long. Germline assignment: CDR1 MNHEY and CDR2 SVGEGT. A remark on this clonotype: Its target is unknown.

This chain connects TRBV6-2 or TRBV6-3 to TRBJ2-5, with 10 bases aligning to TRBD2. The source material was PBMCs or a T cell subset sorted from them (not recorded which). This clonotype was obtained from a man aged 18 to 29 who had mild COVID-19 (a few samples of this study predate the infection). Cell type and time point are not known. CDR3 nucleotides: TGTGCCAGCCTAGCGGGGGACCCAGAGACCCAGTACTTC. This codes for CASLAGDPETQYF.